The clone carrying this T cell receptor (beta chain) was observed a few times. Clones were read by immunoSEQ multiplex PCR, and TCRdb kept only the in-frame ones, dropping some. The data show about 58,000 clones, around 83% seen once. The cohort excluded patients with autoimmune disease history or systemic immunosuppression. This sample is drawn from a study of OX40 agonist ivuxolimab in advanced cancers. Study-wide context: Patients received ivuxolimab, an agonistic anti-OX40 (CD134) antibody. Patients received ivuxolimab, an intravenous treatment, every 2 weeks at 0.01 to 10 mg/kg.

Germline V gene data show CDR1 as ENHRY and CDR2 as SYGVKD. The CDR3 length is 15 residues. Germline trimming cut 2 bases from V and 7 bases from J; bases unmatched to any gene: 10. Sequences were derived from CD4+ or CD8+ T cells sorted from blood, sampled in a trial of the OX40 agonist ivuxolimab. This TCR was recovered from an adult with an advanced solid tumor such as melanoma, head and neck, liver or kidney cancer. This chain joins TRBV10-3 and TRBJ1-2; the match to TRBD1 covers 7 bases. As DNA, the CDR3 is TGTGCCATCAGTGAGCCGATACAGGGGTCGGTTGGCTACACCTTC. It translates to CAISEPIQGSVGYTF.